The 9 T cell receptor beta chains in this list originate from one sample, sequenced in a study of blood T cell repertoires in COVID-19. TCRdb's copy holds only in-frame clones and misses some; the assay was immunoSEQ multiplex PCR. Among about 300,000 clones listed, approximately 91% were seen once. The material sequenced was PBMCs or T cells enriched from blood (not recorded which). These receptors originate from a man between 60 and 75 years old who had recovered from COVID-19.

This clone was seen once. An end of the junction differs from the germline gene, which may be a read error. The CDR3 nucleotides read TGTGCTAGCAGCTCCGGGCTGGTCCCGGGGGGAGAGACCCAGTACTTC. This codes for CASSSGLVPGGETQYF. V usage is TRBV7-7 and J usage is TRBJ2-5; TRBD2 agrees at 7 bases. Germline V gives CDR1 SSHAT, CDR2 FNYEAQ (reference sequence). This CDR3 has 16 residues.

The CDR3 loop reads CASSSGTYRSSYEQYF. The CDR3 bases are TGTGCCAGCAGTTCTGGGACATATAGGAGCTCCTACGAGCAGTACTTC. The J gene is TRBJ2-7, the V gene TRBV28; a possible D gene is TRBD1 (6 bases). Looked up from germline, CDR1 is MDHEN and CDR2 is SYDVKM. Trimming cost V 4 bases and J 0 bases, with 16 bases left between them. This CDR3 is 16 amino acids long.

There are a few counts of this clone. The chain joins TRBV18 to TRBJ2-7; TRBD1 matches at 8 bases. The CDR3 runs to 16 residues. Trimming took 2 bases from V and 0 from J; bases not matched to a gene: 6. Germline V gene lookup returns CDR1 KGHSH and CDR2 LQKENI. The CDR3 DNA follows: TGTGCCAGCTCACCAACCCGGACAGGGACCTCCTACGAGCAGTACTTC. Protein: CASSPTRTGTSYEQYF.

The genes are TRBV19 and TRBJ2-5; no clear D gene. Looked up from germline, CDR1 is LNHDA and CDR2 is SQIVND (reference sequence). The CDR3 has 14 amino acids. V lost 1 base and J 1 base, leaving 7 bases between the germline ends. DNA of the CDR3: TGTGCCAGTAGTATAGGAAATAGCCAAGAGACCCAGTACTTC. Its protein product is CASSIGNSQETQYF.

A remark on this clone: Other DNA sequences in the sample encode the same CDR3. The chain joins TRBV7-2 to TRBJ1-5; 7 positions agree with TRBD1. Germline CDR1 SGHTA, CDR2 FQGNSA. The CDR3 has 14 amino acids. V shed 5 bases and J 4 bases; nucleotides not matched to a gene: 5. CDR3 bases: TGTGCCAGCAGCCTAAGACAGGGAAATCAGCCCCAGCATTTT. Its protein is CASSLRQGNQPQHF.

There are a few counts of this clone. The chain carries TRBV7-9 and TRBJ1-5; no definite D call. This CDR3 has 13 residues. The germline V and J ends were trimmed by 5 bases and 9 bases, with 14 bases remaining between them. Per the germline V gene, CDR1 is SEHNR and CDR2 is FQNEAQ (reference sequence). The chain's CDR3 is CASSNGLLGPQHF. The DNA for the CDR3 is TGTGCCAGCAGCAACGGACTTTTGGGGCCCCAGCATTTT.

This clone has just one count. The V and J genes are TRBV24-1 and TRBJ1-5, with 8 bases that match TRBD1. V gave up 4 bases and J gave up 4 bases; unmatched junction bases: 8. Germline-derived CDR1 and CDR2 are KGHDR and SFDVKD. CDR3 length equals 16 residues. CDR3 nucleotide sequence: TGTGCCACCAGTGACGCAGGGACAGGCGCTAATCAGCCCCAGCATTTT. Protein: CATSDAGTGANQPQHF.

The chain couples TRBV11-2 to TRBJ2-3; 8 positions agree with TRBD2. Germline CDR1 and CDR2: SGHAT and FQNNGV. The CDR3 has 15 amino acids. The ends lost 7 bases at V and 2 bases at J; junction bases unmatched: 8. The CDR3 DNA is TGTGCCAGCACCTCGACTAGCGCGAACACAGATACGCAGTATTTT. Translation gives CASTSTSANTDTQYF.

This chain links TRBV7-3 with TRBJ2-1, with 14 bases aligning to TRBD2. This CDR3 has 16 amino acids. With 4 bases clipped from V and 7 bases from J, the junction kept 6 bases outside the gene matches. Germline V gives CDR1 SGHTA, CDR2 FQGTGA. The CDR3 DNA is TGTGCCAGCAGCTCACCCGGACTAGCGGGGGGAAATGAGCAGTTCTTC. This sequence encodes CASSSPGLAGGNEQFF.